Each of the 3 T cell receptor beta chains below was sequenced from the same sample in a study of T cells in Graves' hyperthyroidism and ophthalmopathy. Amplified regions were TCR beta CDR3 sequences from RNA transcripts. The TCR CDR3 first-round RT-PCR relied on the HTBI primer set. TCRdb recomputed calls from the multiplex PCR reads with MiXCR, one row per CDR3 protein. The table lists about 360,000 distinct CDR3 sequences, less than 15% of them singletons. Sequenced material: blood. Source of these receptors: a woman between 18 and 29 years old with Graves' hyperthyroidism.

This clonotype showed up many times. V and J are TRBV25-1 and TRBJ2-3; D tentatively reads TRBD1 or TRBD2 (6 bases each). V lost 8 bases to trimming and J lost 4 bases, with 19 bases between them. Germline-derived CDR1 and CDR2 are MGHDK and SYGVNS. CDR3 size: 15 residues. The CDR3 DNA follows: TGTGCCAGCGTGGCGGGGCCTAGGGGGGCAGATACGCAGTATTTT. Protein product: CASVAGPRGADTQYF.

This clonotype was found many times. This chain connects TRBV28 to TRBJ2-1, with D tentatively TRBD1 (6 bases). Germline V CDR1 and CDR2: MDHEN, SYDVKM. The CDR3 runs to 14 residues. The V end lost 4 bases, the J end lost 12 bases, and 19 bases lay between the germline ends. CDR3 in DNA: TGTGCCAGCAGTTACGAGGCCGACAGGCTGTCGCAGTTCTTC. As protein: CASSYEADRLSQFF.

Many counts were recorded for this clonotype. V usage is TRBV20-1 and J usage is TRBJ2-5; D is undetermined. This CDR3 contains 12 residues. Germline CDR1 is DFQATT and CDR2 is SNEGSKA (reference sequence). The germline V and J ends were trimmed by 6 bases and 4 bases, with 12 bases remaining between them. The CDR3 protein is CSAVEWGETQYF. The CDR3, as DNA: TGCAGTGCCGTGGAATGGGGAGAGACCCAGTACTTC.